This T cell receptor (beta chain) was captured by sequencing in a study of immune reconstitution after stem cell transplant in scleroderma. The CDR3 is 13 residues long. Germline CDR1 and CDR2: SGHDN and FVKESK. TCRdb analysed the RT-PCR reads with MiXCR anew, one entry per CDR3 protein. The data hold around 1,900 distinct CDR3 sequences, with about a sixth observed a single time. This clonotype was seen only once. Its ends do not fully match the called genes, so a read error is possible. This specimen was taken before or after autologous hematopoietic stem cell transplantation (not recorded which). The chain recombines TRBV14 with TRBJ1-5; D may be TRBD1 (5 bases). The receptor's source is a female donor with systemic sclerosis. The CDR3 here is CASSQFPRDRQQF. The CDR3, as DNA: TGTGCCAGCAGCCAATTCCCGAGGGACCGCCAGCAATTT.